The 21 T cell receptor beta chains below come from one sample, sequenced in a study of CD4 T cells in relation to SARS-CoV-2 and coronaviruses. CD4+ T cells from unexposed donors were obtained before the COVID-19 pandemic (2011-2018). Libraries were prepared by immunoSEQ multiplex PCR; TCRdb keeps only in-frame clonotypes and omits some of them. The sample yields approximately 70,000 clones, more than 80% seen once. Sequencing input: naive CD4+ T cells from PBMCs. Described subset: naive CD4+ T cells isolated by negative enrichment. These TCRs come from a human donor in good health.

The chain uses TRBV27 and TRBJ2-7; D call uncertain. Per germline, CDR1 MNHEY and CDR2 SMNVEV (reference sequence). The CDR3 totals 13 residues. The ends were cut back, 2 bases at V and 2 bases at J, with 7 bases in the middle. CDR3 in amino acids: CASSLTATYEQYF. The CDR3 DNA sequence: TGTGCCAGCAGTTTAACAGCTACCTACGAGCAGTACTTC.

This rearrangement joins TRBV9 to TRBJ2-5, with D perhaps matching TRBD2 (7 bases). From germline, CDR1 is SGDLS and CDR2 YYNGEE. Trimming removed 3 bases from V and 5 bases from J, with 14 bases in between. The CDR3 spans 14 residues. For the CDR3, the DNA is TGTGCCAGCAGCGACCAAAAGGGGGGGGAGACCCAGTACTTC. Translating gives CASSDQKGGETQYF.

The V gene is TRBV28, the J gene TRBJ1-5; D is unresolved. The V gene lost 6 bases and the J gene lost 2 bases, with 17 bases spanning the gap. CDR1 is MDHEN and CDR2 is SYDVKM in the germline V gene. The CDR3 contains 16 residues. Written as DNA, the CDR3 is TGTGCCAGCAGCCAAACAAGGGTCGAGGGCAATCAGCCCCAGCATTTT. It encodes CASSQTRVEGNQPQHF. Full variable domain (outside the CDR3, taken from reference TRBV28 and TRBJ1-5): DVKVTQSSRYLVKRTGEKVFLECVQDMDHENMFWYRQDPGLGLRLIYFSYDVKMKEKGDIPEGYSVSREKKERFSLILESASTNQTSMYLCASSQTRVEGNQPQHFGDGTRLSIL.

This clone has only one observation. The rearrangement joins TRBV2 to TRBJ1-2, with D unresolved. The CDR3 is 13 residues long. CDR1 and CDR2 (germline): SNHLY, FYNNEI. V was clipped by 3 bases and J by 6 bases, with 11 bases between them. CDR3 bases: TGTGCCAGCAGTGAGGGCGGGTTTGATGGCTACACCTTC. Its protein is CASSEGGFDGYTF.

The J gene is TRBJ2-3, the V gene TRBV5-5, with TRBD2 matching over 12 bases. This CDR3 comprises 15 residues. The V gene's germline CDR1 is SGHKS and CDR2 YYEKEE (reference sequence). V lost 10 bases and J lost 2; bases outside the gene matches: 8. CDR3: CACRTSGAYTDTQYF. In nucleotides, the CDR3 is TGTGCCTGCCGGACTAGCGGGGCCTACACAGATACGCAGTATTTT.

This chain links TRBV5-1 with TRBJ2-7; 7 bases are shared with TRBD1. CDR3 size: 16 residues. After removal of 0 bases from V and 2 bases from J, the junction contained 8 bases not matched to a gene. CDR1 and CDR2 (germline): SGHRS, YFSETQ. CDR3 coding DNA: TGCGCCAGCAGCTTGGGGGGACAGTTTAGGACCTACGAGCAGTACTTC. It translates to CASSLGGQFRTYEQYF.

This chain links TRBV29-1 with TRBJ2-1, with D maybe TRBD1 (5 bases). This CDR3 region has 14 residues. Germline CDR1 is SQVTM and CDR2 is ANQGSEA. V lost 1 base, J lost 4 bases, and 11 bases lay in between. The CDR3 DNA follows: TGCAGCGTTGAAGCAGGGTGGCTTTACAATGAGCAGTTCTTC. Amino acid sequence: CSVEAGWLYNEQFF.

J is TRBJ2-7 and V is TRBV7-8; 7 positions agree with TRBD2. The CDR3 has 15 amino acids. Germline V gene sequence: CDR1 SGHVS, CDR2 FQNEAQ. The J segment lost 5 bases and the V segment lost 5 bases, leaving 12 bases of the junction unmatched. The CDR3 DNA follows: TGTGCCAGCAGCCTGCGGGAGACTAGAAATCACGAGCAGTACTTC. Residues: CASSLRETRNHEQYF.

This CDR3 reads CASSLGQLENSPLHF. CDR3 coding DNA: TGTGCCAGCAGCTTGGGGCAGCTTGAGAATTCACCCCTCCACTTT. This chain uses TRBV5-4 with TRBJ1-6; no definite D call. The CDR3 covers 15 residues. The V gene's germline CDR1 is SGHNT and CDR2 YYREEE (reference sequence). V shed 0 bases and J shed 7 bases, with 11 bases lying between them.

The chain employs TRBV19 and TRBJ1-5; D possibly corresponds to TRBD1 (5 bases). The germline CDR1 and CDR2 sequences are LNHDA and SQIVND (reference sequence). This CDR3 comprises 17 residues. V lost 3 bases, J lost 4 bases, and 19 bases lay in between. The CDR3 DNA reads as TGTGCCAGTAGTATCGATCGGGGAGCCGGGGGGAATCAGCCCCAGCATTTT. Protein: CASSIDRGAGGNQPQHF.

The chain couples TRBV5-6 to TRBJ1-2, with 7 bases identical to TRBD1. CDR3 size: 15 residues. Germline lookup yields CDR1 SGHDT and CDR2 YYEEEE. With V trimmed by 0 bases and J by 4 bases, 6 bases remained unmatched. The CDR3 DNA reads as TGTGCCAGCAGCTTGGCTGGACAGGCCCGCTATGGCTACACCTTC. Amino acid sequence: CASSLAGQARYGYTF.

This chain uses TRBV6-5 with TRBJ2-3; 9 bases match TRBD2. CDR3 length equals 15 residues. With 2 bases clipped from V and 2 bases from J, the junction kept 2 bases outside the gene matches. The germline V gene encodes CDR1 MNHEY and CDR2 SVGAGI. The CDR3 DNA sequence: TGTGCCAGCAGTTACGCGGGGGGGTTCACAGATACGCAGTATTTT. Translated, it gives CASSYAGGFTDTQYF.

V usage is TRBV29-1 and J usage is TRBJ1-1; no clear D. This CDR3 contains 14 residues. The V end was cut by 0 bases, the J end by 7 bases, with 15 bases between. From germline, CDR1 is SQVTM and CDR2 ANQGSEA. CDR3 nucleotide sequence: TGCAGCGTTGAAGATCTCGGAATTGTGAATGAAGCTTTCTTT. The encoded protein is CSVEDLGIVNEAFF.

The chain is built from TRBV19 and TRBJ1-5, with 9 bases aligning to TRBD1. Germline CDR1 and CDR2: LNHDA and SQIVND (reference sequence). This CDR3 region has 16 residues. The ends lost 3 bases at V and 4 bases at J; junction bases unmatched: 7. This CDR3 reads CASSMFGTGLNQPQHF. CDR3 bases: TGTGCCAGTAGTATGTTCGGGACAGGGTTAAATCAGCCCCAGCATTTT.

In DNA form, the CDR3 reads TGTGCCAGCAGCAGAGACAGGGTTGGATATGGCTACACCTTC. Translated, it gives CASSRDRVGYGYTF. This chain connects TRBV7-2 to TRBJ1-2; 7 positions match TRBD1. The V segment lost 5 bases and the J segment 5 bases; nucleotides outside the gene matches: 8. The CDR3 runs 14 residues. The germline V gene encodes CDR1 SGHTA and CDR2 FQGNSA.

The CDR3 DNA reads as TGTGCCACCAGACGGACAGGGAGTAATGAAAAACTGTTTTTT. It specifies CATRRTGSNEKLFF. The rearrangement joins TRBV6-5 to TRBJ1-4; 8 nucleotides agree with TRBD1. With V trimmed by 10 bases and J by 4 bases, 8 bases remained unmatched. This CDR3 has 14 amino acids. Germline lookup yields CDR1 MNHEY and CDR2 SVGAGI.

The chain employs TRBV19 and TRBJ2-3, with 9 bases lining up with TRBD1. The trim removed 6 bases at V and 4 bases at J, leaving 5 bases unmatched. Looked up from germline, CDR1 is LNHDA and CDR2 is SQIVND (reference sequence). This CDR3 contains 14 residues. The DNA for the CDR3 is TGTGCCAGTAGCCGGGACAGGGTCGCAGATACGCAGTATTTT. Encoded protein: CASSRDRVADTQYF.

This clone came up once. V is TRBV4-1 and J is TRBJ1-2; the match to TRBD1 covers 12 bases. Losses at the gene ends were 4 bases for V and 4 bases for J; bases not matched to a gene: 13. The CDR3 sequence is 18 residues long. Per germline, CDR1 MGHRA and CDR2 YSYEKL. The CDR3 here is CASSPWLGGTGGTYGYTF. CDR3 DNA: TGCGCCAGCAGCCCGTGGTTAGGCGGGACAGGGGGCACCTATGGCTACACCTTC.

Only a few counts were recorded for this clone. CDR3 amino acids: CASSHEGGPAPVNTEAFF. The CDR3 DNA reads as TGTGCCAGCAGCCACGAAGGAGGTCCAGCTCCGGTAAACACTGAAGCTTTCTTT. The rearrangement uses TRBV4-2 and TRBJ1-1; D is unresolved. V lost 3 bases and J lost 2, with 22 bases in between. The CDR3 contains 18 residues. Germline loops: CDR1 LGHNA, CDR2 YNFKEQ.

The chain's CDR3 is CASRTSGGASTDTQYF. In nucleotides, the CDR3 is TGTGCCAGCAGGACTAGCGGGGGGGCTAGCACAGATACGCAGTATTTT. The chain carries TRBV21-1 and TRBJ2-3; TRBD2, as called in the table, went unchecked against the DNA. TRBV21-1 is listed as a pseudogene. This CDR3 region has 16 residues.

V usage is TRBV7-9 and J usage is TRBJ1-4; D perhaps matches TRBD1 (5 bases). The V gene lost 4 bases and the J gene lost 5 bases, with 14 bases spanning the gap. There are 15 residues in the CDR3. Germline assignment: CDR1 SEHNR and CDR2 FQNEAQ (reference sequence). CDR3 nucleotides: TGTGCCAGCAGCTCCAGGACACAGATCAATGAAAAACTGTTTTTT. It translates to CASSSRTQINEKLFF.